The following is a T cell receptor beta chain sequence with its context. The data were taken from a study of blood T cell repertoires in COVID-19. Study in general: Samples of COVID-19 (acute and convalescent) were obtained from the United States, Italy and Spain.

Here immunoSEQ multiplex PCR was the method, and the copy in TCRdb shows in-frame clones only, minus some. The table shows a few hundred thousand clones, with over 70% occurring only once. It was within 2 weeks before study entry that exposed participants met a COVID-19 case. V lost 1 base to trimming and J lost 3 bases; unmatched junction nucleotides: 8. From germline, CDR1 is LGHNA and CDR2 YNFKEQ. This CDR3 region has 16 residues. The receptor's source is a woman in her thirties or forties who had been exposed to COVID-19. The chain uses TRBV4-2 and TRBJ1-2; TRBD1 aligns across 7 bases. Sequenced input: PBMCs or T cells enriched from blood (not recorded which). The CDR3 nucleotides are TGTGCCAGCAGCCAAGGGGTCGGAGGGGGCGACTATGGCTACACCTTC. It yields the protein CASSQGVGGGDYGYTF.